A selection of T cell receptor beta chains follows, all from one sample in a study of technical replicates of blood from a handful of donors. The repertoire was sequenced with immunoSEQ multiplex PCR; TCRdb's copy has only in-frame clones and lacks some. The repertoire holds tens of thousands of clones, with around 94% as singletons. The sequenced material came from T cells isolated from PBMCs. Source of these receptors: a human donor in good health. CDR3s leave out the opening cysteine and the closing phenylalanine or tryptophan.

J: TRBJ2-3
V: TRBV11-3
length: 13
CDR3: ASSLGVAGTDTQY

J: TRBJ2-7
V: TRBV5-1
length: 12
CDR3: ASSLADGNYEQY

J: TRBJ2-5
V: TRBV5-6
length: 11
CDR3: ASSPRSAETQY

J: TRBJ1-3
V: TRBV4-2
length: 13
CDR3: ASSQDRGSGNTIY

J: TRBJ2-7
V: TRBV4-1
length: 15
CDR3: ASSQDMGFRIGDEQY

J: TRBJ2-2
V: TRBV5-4
length: 15
CDR3: ASSLGGSGGATGELF

J: TRBJ1-6
V: TRBV5-1
length: 13
CDR3: ASSWAGTGDSPLH

J: TRBJ2-3
V: TRBV6-6
length: 12
CDR3: ASSQTTSTDTQY

J: TRBJ1-3
V: TRBV13
length: 10
CDR3: ASKYQGNTIY

J: TRBJ2-7
V: TRBV5-1
length: 11
CDR3: ASSLAQTYEQY

J: TRBJ2-2
V: TRBV27
length: 14
CDR3: ASSKDADRESGELF

J: TRBJ2-5
V: TRBV12-5
length: 10
CDR3: ASRWGRETQY

J: TRBJ2-7
V: TRBV7-6
length: 13
CDR3: ASSPGTSGIYEQY

J: TRBJ2-7
V: TRBV2
length: 11
CDR3: ASWRGDRGEQY

J: TRBJ2-3
V: TRBV7-2
length: 14
CDR3: ASSLPGQGTTDTQY

J: TRBJ2-7
V: TRBV11-2
length: 13
CDR3: ASSPLTWTGNEQY

J: TRBJ2-1
V: TRBV6-6
length: 13
CDR3: AHSARAVNYNEQF

J: TRBJ2-2
V: TRBV7-2
length: 12
CDR3: ASSARRTTGELF

J: TRBJ2-7
V: TRBV18
length: 13
CDR3: ASSPSQVEVDEQY

J: TRBJ2-1
V: TRBV9
length: 14
CDR3: ASSVAEGTRYNEQF

J: TRBJ1-5
V: TRBV6-4
length: 16
CDR3: ASTRVAERYDSNQPQH

J: TRBJ2-1
V: TRBV7-9
length: 9
CDR3: ASSPQDEQF

J: TRBJ2-1
V: TRBV20-1
length: 9
CDR3: SAHGGLEQF

J: TRBJ1-1
V: TRBV29-1
length: 11
CDR3: SVVGQGISEAF

J: TRBJ1-1
V: TRBV4-1
length: 12
CDR3: ASSLTGQETEAF

J: TRBJ2-7
V: TRBV29-1
length: 10
CDR3: SVCSASSEQY

J: TRBJ2-2
V: TRBV28
length: 19
CDR3: ASSFVLTGTGPNPNTGELF

J: TRBJ2-3
V: TRBV9
length: 14
CDR3: ASSVGTGGRADTQY

J: TRBJ2-7
V: TRBV7-9
length: 14
CDR3: ASSLEVGDVSYEQY

J: TRBJ1-2
V: TRBV7-2
length: 14
CDR3: ASSPREGGYRYGYT

J: TRBJ1-5
V: TRBV27
length: 16
CDR3: ASSFRRHNRYSNQPQH

J: TRBJ2-1
V: TRBV18
length: 15
CDR3: ASSPSLVAGFYNEQF

J: TRBJ1-2
V: TRBV6-5
length: 12
CDR3: ASSLARENYGYT

J: TRBJ2-7
V: TRBV28
length: 13
CDR3: ASTEWTSQSYEQY

J: TRBJ2-6
V: TRBV6-6
length: 13
CDR3: ASSYDSSGANVLT

J: TRBJ2-1
V: TRBV18
length: 13
CDR3: ASSTLRISYNEQF

J: TRBJ2-3
V: TRBV5-4
length: 14
CDR3: ASSLAGRLGADTQY

J: TRBJ2-5
V: TRBV6-4
length: 12
CDR3: ASRTSGFEETQY

J: TRBJ2-2
V: TRBV2
length: 13
CDR3: ASSDTRHYTGELF

J: TRBJ1-1
V: TRBV5-1
length: 14
CDR3: ASYHSTGTGDTEAF

J: TRBJ1-3
V: TRBV6-6
length: 11
CDR3: ASSRDRVSTIY

J: TRBJ2-1
V: TRBV27
length: 11
CDR3: ASSLVVENEQF

J: TRBJ2-5
V: TRBV4-2
length: 16
CDR3: ASSPLAQRGLREETQY

J: TRBJ2-3
V: TRBV5-5
length: 13
CDR3: ASSLRGQSSDTQY

J: TRBJ2-3
V: TRBV19
length: 13
CDR3: ASSIRNGMEDTQY

J: TRBJ2-7
V: TRBV14
length: 12
CDR3: ASSPLAGGYEQY

J: TRBJ2-3
V: TRBV5-1
length: 13
CDR3: ASSSSGSGGDTQY

J: TRBJ2-7
V: TRBV9
length: 15
CDR3: ASSGGQGVGGSYEQY

J: TRBJ2-7
V: TRBV10-1
length: 15
CDR3: ASSEFSISNRVREQY

J: TRBJ2-5
V: TRBV18
length: 13
CDR3: ASSPGTGGQETQY

J: TRBJ2-7
V: TRBV7-9
length: 11
CDR3: ASSPGTGYEQY

J: TRBJ1-5
V: TRBV2
length: 13
CDR3: ASSGTGGASQPQH

J: TRBJ1-1
V: TRBV2
length: 13
CDR3: ASRTRGGRNTEAF

J: TRBJ1-2
V: TRBV6-5
length: 13
CDR3: ASSYSEQPPKGYT

J: TRBJ1-1
V: TRBV18
length: 12
CDR3: ASSPGHMNTEAF

J: TRBJ1-5
V: TRBV19
length: 11
CDR3: ASSSGYNQPQH

J: TRBJ2-7
V: TRBV5-1
length: 12
CDR3: ASSLAGRNYEQY

J: TRBJ2-3
V: TRBV5-1
length: 13
CDR3: ASSSGLASTDTQY

J: TRBJ1-1
V: TRBV7-6
length: 15
CDR3: ASSLGDRAALDTEAF

J: TRBJ2-5
V: TRBV28
length: 11
CDR3: ASSADRAETQY